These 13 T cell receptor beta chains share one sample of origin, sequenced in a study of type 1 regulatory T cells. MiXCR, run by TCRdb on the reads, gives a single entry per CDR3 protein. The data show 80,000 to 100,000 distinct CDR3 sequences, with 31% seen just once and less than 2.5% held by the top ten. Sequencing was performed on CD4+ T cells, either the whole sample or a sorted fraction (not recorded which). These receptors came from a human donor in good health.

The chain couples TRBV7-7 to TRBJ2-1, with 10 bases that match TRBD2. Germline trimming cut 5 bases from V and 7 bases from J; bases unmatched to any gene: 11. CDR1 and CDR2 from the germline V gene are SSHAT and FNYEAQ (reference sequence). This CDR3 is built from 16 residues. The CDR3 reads CASSLGSSGSLNEQFF. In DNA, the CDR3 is TGTGCCAGCAGCCTCGGGTCTAGCGGGAGTCTAAATGAGCAGTTCTTC.

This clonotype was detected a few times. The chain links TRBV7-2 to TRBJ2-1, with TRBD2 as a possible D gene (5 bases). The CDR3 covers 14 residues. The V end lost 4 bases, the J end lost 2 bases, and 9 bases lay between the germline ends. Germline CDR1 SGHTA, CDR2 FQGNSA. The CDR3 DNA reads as TGTGCCAGCAGCTCTGGAGGTCCCTACAATGAGCAGTTCTTC. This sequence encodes CASSSGGPYNEQFF.

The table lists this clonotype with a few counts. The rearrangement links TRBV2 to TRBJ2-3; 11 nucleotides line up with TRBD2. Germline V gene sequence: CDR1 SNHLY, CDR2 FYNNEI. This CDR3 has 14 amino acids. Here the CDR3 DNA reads TGTGTCACCGCCGGGACTAGCGGAGTAGATACGCAGTATTTT. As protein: CVTAGTSGVDTQYF.

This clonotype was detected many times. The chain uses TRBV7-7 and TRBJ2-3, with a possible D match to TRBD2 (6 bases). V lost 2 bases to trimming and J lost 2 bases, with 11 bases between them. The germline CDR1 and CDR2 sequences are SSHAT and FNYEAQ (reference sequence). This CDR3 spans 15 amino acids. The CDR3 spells CASSLSGRPTDTQYF. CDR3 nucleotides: TGTGCCAGCAGCTTATCCGGGAGACCCACAGATACGCAGTATTTT.

The CDR3 DNA reads as TGCAGTGCAACGAACAGGGGGCGCGTCGGGGACGAGCAGTACTTC. Amino acids: CSATNRGRVGDEQYF. V gene TRBV20-1 combines with J gene TRBJ2-7; 9 positions agree with TRBD1. V lost 6 bases and J lost 5; bases outside the gene matches: 14. Germline CDR1 and CDR2: DFQATT and SNEGSKA (reference sequence). The CDR3 extends over 15 amino acids.

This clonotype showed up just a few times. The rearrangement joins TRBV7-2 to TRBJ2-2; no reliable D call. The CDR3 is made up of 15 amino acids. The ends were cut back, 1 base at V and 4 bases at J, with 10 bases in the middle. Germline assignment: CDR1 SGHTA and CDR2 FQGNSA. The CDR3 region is CASSLEEWVTGELFF. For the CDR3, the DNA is TGTGCCAGCAGCTTAGAAGAGTGGGTCACCGGGGAGCTGTTTTTT. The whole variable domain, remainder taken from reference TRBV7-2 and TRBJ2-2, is GAGVSQSPSNKVTEKGKDVELRCDPISGHTALYWYRQSLGQGLEFLIYFQGNSAPDKSGLPSDRFSAERTGGSVSTLTIQRTQQEDSAVYLCASSLEEWVTGELFFGEGSRLTVL.

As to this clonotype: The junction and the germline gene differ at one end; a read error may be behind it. CDR3 in amino acids: CSVRGGPYEQYF. The CDR3 coding sequence is TGCAGTGTTAGAGGCGGTCCCTACGAGCAGTACTTC. The chain joins TRBV20-1 to TRBJ2-7; unclear D gene. Germline CDR1 DFQATT, CDR2 SNEGSKA (reference sequence). The CDR3 spans 12 residues.

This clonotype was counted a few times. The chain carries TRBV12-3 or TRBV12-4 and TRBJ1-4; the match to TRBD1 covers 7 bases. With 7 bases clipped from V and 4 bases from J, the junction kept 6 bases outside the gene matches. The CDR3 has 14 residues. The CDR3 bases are TGTGCCAGCACCACGGGACAGATTAATGAAAAACTGTTTTTT. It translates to CASTTGQINEKLFF.

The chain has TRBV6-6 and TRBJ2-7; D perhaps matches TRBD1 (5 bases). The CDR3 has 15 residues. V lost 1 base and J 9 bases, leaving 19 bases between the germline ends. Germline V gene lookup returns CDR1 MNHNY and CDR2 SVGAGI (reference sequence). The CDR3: CASSYLGQGEVSQYF. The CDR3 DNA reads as TGTGCCAGCAGTTACTTAGGGCAGGGTGAAGTGTCGCAGTACTTC.

In DNA, the CDR3 is TGCGCCAGCAGCCCCGGGTTCGGGCTAGCTGGTTACAATGAGCAGTTCTTC. This sequence encodes CASSPGFGLAGYNEQFF. The chain combines TRBV5-1 with TRBJ2-1; the D gene is possibly TRBD2 (5 bases). Trimming stripped 4 bases from V and 4 bases from J, with 21 bases between. Germline values: CDR1 SGHRS, CDR2 YFSETQ. This CDR3 comprises 17 residues.

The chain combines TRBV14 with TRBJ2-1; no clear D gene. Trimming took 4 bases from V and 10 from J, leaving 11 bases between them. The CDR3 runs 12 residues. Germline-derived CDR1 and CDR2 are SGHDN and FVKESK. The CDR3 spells CASSPWGNEQFF. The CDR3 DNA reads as TGTGCCAGCAGCCCTTGGGGTAACGAGCAGTTCTTC.

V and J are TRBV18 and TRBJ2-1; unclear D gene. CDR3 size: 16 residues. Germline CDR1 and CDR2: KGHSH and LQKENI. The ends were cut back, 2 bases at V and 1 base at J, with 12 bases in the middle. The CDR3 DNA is TGTGCCAGCTCACCATTGTTCCACGGGTCCTACAATGAGCAGTTCTTC. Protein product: CASSPLFHGSYNEQFF.

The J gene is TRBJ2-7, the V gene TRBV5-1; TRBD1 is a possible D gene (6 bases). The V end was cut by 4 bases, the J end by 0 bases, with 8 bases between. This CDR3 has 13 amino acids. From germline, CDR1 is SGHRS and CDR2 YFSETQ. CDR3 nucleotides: TGCGCCAGCAGCCGGGACAACTCCTACGAGCAGTACTTC. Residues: CASSRDNSYEQYF.